This T cell receptor beta chain appears in the sequencing data of a study of T cell responses to AZD1222 COVID-19 vaccine. Findings and caveats of the study: Nearly half of the spike-specific TCRs reportedly recognize variant regions that carry no mutations. With dominance at 160-218 and 743-854, vaccine-associated CD4 TCRs spanned spike. Just a handful of people given AZD1222 tested seropositive at baseline. Donors were largely white British and mainly female; clonal diversity was possibly underestimated.

A single count supports this clone. Its target is unknown. Trimming removed 1 base from V and 4 bases from J; junction bases left unmatched: 9. Germline CDR1 reads SGHTA; CDR2 reads FQGNSA. This CDR3 comprises 16 residues. Method: immunoSEQ multiplex PCR; TCRdb's copy keeps in-frame clones and lacks some. The sample carries 170,000 or so clones, 80% to 95% recorded once. The input for sequencing was peripheral blood, taken 28 days after the second dose of the MenACWY control vaccine. The source is an adult who received the MenACWY meningococcal vaccine as a control. V usage is TRBV7-2 and J usage is TRBJ1-2; TRBD1 matches 7 bases. The CDR3 sequence: CASSLGFLGDSYGYTF. The CDR3 DNA reads TGTGCCAGCAGCTTAGGTTTTTTGGGGGACAGCTATGGCTACACCTTC. The whole variable domain, filled in from reference TRBV7-2 and TRBJ1-2, reads GAGVSQSPSNKVTEKGKDVELRCDPISGHTALYWYRQSLGQGLEFLIYFQGNSAPDKSGLPSDRFSAERTGGSVSTLTIQRTQQEDSAVYLCASSLGFLGDSYGYTFGSGTRLTVV.